The clone carrying this T cell receptor beta chain was seen just once. Antigen: not known. Naivety among CD8 cells was defined by CD45RO negativity and positive CCR7 selection, thereby excluding terminally differentiated effector memory CD45RA+ cells. The test was conducted at deep level. TCRdb's table, derived via immunoSEQ multiplex PCR, lists solely in-frame clones and lacks some. The data hold millions of clones, with more than 85% observed a single time. This entry belongs to a study of shared clonotypes between healthy human individuals. Points from the study as a whole: The sharing of approximately 4.6% of naive CD4 clonotypes was seen across a handful of donors.

The CDR3 contains 14 residues. V gave up 1 base and J gave up 4 bases, with 8 bases separating them. The germline CDR1 and CDR2 sequences are SGHVS and FQNEAQ. The gene calls are TRBV7-8 and TRBJ1-3; unclear D gene. Sequenced material: naive CD8+ T cells from PBMCs. This receptor was identified in a man between 18 and 29 years old in good health. Some clones in this sample may be carry-over from other donors' samples. CDR3 bases: TGTGCCAGCAGCTTAGAGGGCTTCGGAAACACCATATATTTT. It codes for CASSLEGFGNTIYF.